Listed here are 25 T cell receptor beta chains from one sample, sequenced in a study of T cell repertoires in ileal Crohn's disease. Time point of the sample: proximal margin of the surgical specimen (macroscopically non-inflamed). The data were produced by immunoSEQ multiplex PCR, yet TCRdb's version contains in-frame clones alone and is incomplete. The table shows some 2,100 clones, with approximately 88% occurring only once. Sample: ileal tissue. The receptor source for this set is an adult with Crohn's disease.

This chain uses TRBV11-3 with TRBJ2-7; D is ambiguous. CDR3 length: 12 amino acids. Trimming pared 4 bases from V and 7 bases from J, leaving 11 bases between. CDR1 is SGHNT, CDR2 YENEEA, per germline. CDR3 coding DNA: TGTGCCAGCAGCTCAGCGTGGTTTGAGCAGTACTTC. Amino acid sequence: CASSSAWFEQYF.

In this sample, this clone turned up once. The rearrangement joins TRBV30 to TRBJ1-3; the match to TRBD1 covers 7 bases. Unmatched junction bases numbered 6, after V lost 3 bases and J lost 1 base. The V gene's germline CDR1 is GTSNPN and CDR2 SVGIG (reference sequence). This CDR3 contains 15 residues. CDR3 coding DNA: TGTGCCTGGAGCCGAAACAGGGGTTCTGGAAACACCATATATTTT. Amino acids: CAWSRNRGSGNTIYF.

The chain recombines TRBV5-4 with TRBJ2-7; D might be TRBD1 (7 bases). V gave up 2 bases and J gave up 3 bases, with 15 bases separating them. Germline V lookup: CDR1 SGHNT, CDR2 YYREEE (reference sequence). The CDR3 contains 15 residues. The CDR3 DNA follows: TGTGCCAGCAGCTTCGACCCAGGGGGGTACTACGAGCAGTACTTC. Amino acids: CASSFDPGGYYEQYF. The full variable domain, its missing parts supplied by reference TRBV5-4 and TRBJ2-7, is ETGVTQSPTHLIKTRGQQVTLRCSSQSGHNTVSWYQQALGQGPQFIFQYYREEENGRGNFPPRFSGLQFPNYSSELNVNALELDDSALYLCASSFDPGGYYEQYFGPGTRLTVT.

The chain links TRBV2 to TRBJ1-1, with 9 bases fitting TRBD1. The CDR3 runs 14 residues. J lost 3 bases, V lost 4 bases, and 3 bases had no gene match. From germline, CDR1 is SNHLY and CDR2 FYNNEI. CDR3 bases: TGTGCCAGCAGTGGGGGACAGGGTTACACTGAAGCTTTCTTT. Amino acid sequence: CASSGGQGYTEAFF.

V is TRBV5-4 and J is TRBJ1-1; possible D gene TRBD1, 5 bases. This CDR3 comprises 17 residues. The germline CDR1 and CDR2 sequences are SGHNT and YYREEE (reference sequence). V lost 4 bases to trimming and J lost 0 bases, with 19 bases between them. The CDR3 region has the DNA TGTGCCAGCAGCCTCCGGCTCGGGGGGATGATGAACACTGAAGCTTTCTTT. Translated: CASSLRLGGMMNTEAFF.

The chain is built from TRBV7-6 and TRBJ2-2; 8 bases are shared with TRBD2. Trimming removed 1 base from V and 4 bases from J; junction bases left unmatched: 11. The CDR3 is 18 residues long. Germline V CDR1 and CDR2: SGHVS, FNYEAQ. The CDR3 sequence is CASSLVLPGGTSTGELFF. The CDR3 nucleotides are TGTGCCAGCAGCTTAGTACTGCCGGGGGGGACGAGCACCGGGGAGCTGTTTTTT.

This chain connects TRBV5-1 to TRBJ1-1; TRBD1 matches 9 bases. Germline CDR1 and CDR2: SGHRS and YFSETQ. The CDR3 is 17 residues long. The junction had 10 bases not matched to a gene; V was cut back by 4 bases and J by 0 bases. The CDR3 here is CASSLTGGAGMNTEAFF. CDR3 nucleotides: TGCGCCAGCAGCCTAACAGGGGGCGCGGGGATGAACACTGAAGCTTTCTTT.

The chain employs TRBV11-2 and TRBJ2-7, with D perhaps being TRBD1 or TRBD2 (5 bases each). The CDR3 has 16 amino acids. With 5 bases removed from V and 0 bases from J, the gap between germline ends came to 17 bases. Per the germline V gene, CDR1 is SGHAT and CDR2 is FQNNGV. The chain's CDR3 is CASSPGAAVSSYEQYF. The DNA of the CDR3 is TGTGCCAGCAGCCCTGGGGCAGCGGTGTCCTCCTACGAGCAGTACTTC.

V is TRBV28 and J is TRBJ2-7; 9 bases map to TRBD1. Germline CDR1 MDHEN, CDR2 SYDVKM. V lost 6 bases and J lost 7; bases outside the gene matches: 10. The CDR3 consists of 14 residues. The CDR3 here is CASSRDRAQREQYF. The CDR3 region has the DNA TGTGCCAGCAGCCGGGACAGGGCCCAGAGAGAGCAGTACTTC.

The genes are TRBV25-1 and TRBJ2-1, with D unresolved. This CDR3 has 16 residues. V lost 7 bases, J lost 0 bases, and 16 bases lay in between. CDR1 is MGHDK and CDR2 is SYGVNS in the germline V gene. The CDR3 coding sequence is TGTGCCAGCACTTCCTCCCTCGCGAGCTCCTACAATGAGCAGTTCTTC. It codes for CASTSSLASSYNEQFF.

This clone was detected only a few times. This rearrangement joins TRBV7-2 to TRBJ1-1; D is unresolved. The CDR3 is made up of 11 amino acids. With 2 bases removed from V and 6 bases from J, the gap between germline ends came to 4 bases. Germline V lookup: CDR1 SGHTA, CDR2 FQGNSA. CDR3 DNA: TGTGCCAGCAGCTTAAGCGCTGAAGCTTTCTTT. As protein: CASSLSAEAFF.

This chain joins TRBV7-3 and TRBJ2-7; no clear D gene. The germline V gene has CDR1 SGHTA and CDR2 FQGTGA. V lost 2 bases and J lost 2, with 10 bases in between. This CDR3 comprises 14 residues. The DNA for the CDR3 is TGTGCCAGCAGCTTAGGAAACGGAGCCTACGAGCAGTACTTC. The encoded protein is CASSLGNGAYEQYF.

Turning to this clone: The junction shows a germline mismatch at one end, possibly a read error. V and J are TRBV7-7 and TRBJ2-5, with D tentatively TRBD2 (8 bases). The CDR3 has 14 amino acids. The germline gives CDR1 SSHAT, CDR2 FNYEAQ (reference sequence). CDR3 sequence (DNA): TGTGCTAGCAGCTTAGCGGGACAGCAAGAGACCCAGTACTTC. Translating it yields CASSLAGQQETQYF.

This clone was seen only a few times. The CDR3 loop is CASSQLVDYYQPQHF. The CDR3 region has the DNA TGTGCCAGCAGCCAACTGGTGGATTACTATCAGCCCCAGCATTTT. The chain employs TRBV6-6 and TRBJ1-5; D gene uncertain. CDR1 and CDR2 from the germline V gene are MNHNY and SVGAGI (reference sequence). The CDR3 loop spans 15 amino acids. V was trimmed by 6 bases and J by 5 bases, leaving 17 bases between them.

The chain has TRBV7-9 and TRBJ2-7, with 9 bases lining up with TRBD1. This CDR3 has 14 residues. CDR1 and CDR2 (germline): SEHNR, FQNEAQ (reference sequence). Trimming at V came to 2 bases and at J to 4 bases, leaving 3 bases not matched to a gene. The CDR3 loop reads CASSLTGGLYEQYF. Written as DNA, the CDR3 is TGTGCCAGCAGCTTAACAGGGGGCTTGTACGAGCAGTACTTC.

The table lists this clone with a count of one. The chain combines TRBV18 with TRBJ2-3; D is ambiguous. Trimming stripped 3 bases from V and 4 bases from J, with 8 bases between. The V gene's germline CDR1 is KGHSH and CDR2 LQKENI. The CDR3 spans 13 residues. As DNA, the CDR3 is TGTGCCAGCTCACCGGTGGGTTCAGATACGCAGTATTTT. Its translation: CASSPVGSDTQYF.

This rearrangement joins TRBV6-6 to TRBJ1-2; 7 nucleotides align to TRBD1. With V trimmed by 8 bases and J by 5 bases, 5 bases remained unmatched. The CDR3 runs 12 residues. Germline CDR1 is MNHNY and CDR2 is SVGAGI (reference sequence). The CDR3 reads CASVQGLYGYTF. The CDR3 DNA is TGTGCCAGCGTACAGGGGTTATATGGCTACACCTTC.

This chain joins TRBV5-4 and TRBJ1-2; D gene unclear. Looked up from germline, CDR1 is SGHNT and CDR2 is YYREEE (reference sequence). With 2 bases removed from V and 3 bases from J, the gap between germline ends came to 11 bases. CDR3 size: 14 residues. The DNA for the CDR3 is TGTGCCAGCAGCTTTAAAGGGCCCCACTATGGCTACACCTTC. Protein: CASSFKGPHYGYTF.

The count of this clone is one. This rearrangement joins TRBV7-8 to TRBJ2-7; 8 positions match TRBD1. Germline CDR1 is SGHVS and CDR2 is FQNEAQ. The CDR3 has 16 amino acids. With V trimmed by 2 bases and J by 1 base, 7 bases remained unmatched. The CDR3 loop is CASSLSRDRPSYEQYF. CDR3 in DNA: TGTGCCAGCAGCTTATCCCGGGACAGGCCGTCCTACGAGCAGTACTTC.

This clone was counted between two and nine times. This chain links TRBV18 with TRBJ2-5, with TRBD2 matching over 9 bases. With 4 bases clipped from V and 1 base from J, the junction kept 1 base outside the gene matches. Germline-derived CDR1 and CDR2 are KGHSH and LQKENI. The CDR3 runs 14 residues. CDR3 nucleotide sequence: TGTGCCAGCTCACTGACTAGCGGCCAAGAGACCCAGTACTTC. It encodes CASSLTSGQETQYF.

The CDR3 coding sequence is TGTGCCAGCAGCCCGACAGGGAATCTTAACTATGGCTACACCTTC. Translated, it gives CASSPTGNLNYGYTF. V gene TRBV5-6 combines with J gene TRBJ1-2; TRBD1 matches 7 bases. The ends lost 4 bases at V and 1 base at J; junction bases unmatched: 7. CDR1 and CDR2 (germline): SGHDT, YYEEEE. The CDR3 runs 15 residues.

The chain uses TRBV19 and TRBJ1-1; D not certain. V was clipped by 7 bases and J by 6 bases, with 15 bases between them. The length of the CDR3 is 13 residues. CDR1 and CDR2 (germline): LNHDA, SQIVND (reference sequence). The CDR3 nucleotides are TGTGCCAGTATTGGAACAAATCGGCCTGAAGCTTTCTTT. It codes for CASIGTNRPEAFF. Supplemented by reference TRBV19 and TRBJ1-1, the full variable domain reads DGGITQSPKYLFRKEGQNVTLSCEQNLNHDAMYWYRQDPGQGLRLIYYSQIVNDFQKGDIAEGYSVSREKKESFPLTVTSAQKNPTAFYLCASIGTNRPEAFFGQGTRLTVV.

CDR3 bases: TGTGCCAGCAGCCCGAGGGGGGATAATGAAAAACTGTTTTTT. It codes for CASSPRGDNEKLFF. The genes are TRBV9 and TRBJ1-4; maybe TRBD1 (6 bases). V lost 4 bases, J lost 4 bases, and 11 bases lay in between. Looked up from germline, CDR1 is SGDLS and CDR2 is YYNGEE. The CDR3 consists of 14 residues.

J is TRBJ2-2 and V is TRBV4-3; no definite D call. The CDR3 runs to 16 residues. The germline CDR1 and CDR2 sequences are LGHNA and YSLEER. Trimming stripped 2 bases from V and 0 bases from J, with 10 bases between. DNA of the CDR3: TGCGCCAGCAGCCAATTGACGACGTCGAACACCGGGGAGCTGTTTTTT. Translating gives CASSQLTTSNTGELFF.

The chain links TRBV19 to TRBJ2-7; TRBD1 aligns across 10 bases. Germline-derived CDR1 and CDR2 are LNHDA and SQIVND (reference sequence). This CDR3 spans 16 amino acids. Trimming at V came to 5 bases and at J to 5 bases, leaving 12 bases not matched to a gene. The CDR3 protein is CASSGPGTGAFHEQYF. CDR3 in DNA: TGTGCCAGTAGTGGCCCGGGGACAGGGGCTTTCCACGAGCAGTACTTC. The whole variable domain, remainder taken from reference TRBV19 and TRBJ2-7, is DGGITQSPKYLFRKEGQNVTLSCEQNLNHDAMYWYRQDPGQGLRLIYYSQIVNDFQKGDIAEGYSVSREKKESFPLTVTSAQKNPTAFYLCASSGPGTGAFHEQYFGPGTRLTVT.